This TCR beta chain is drawn from a study of glioma-infiltrating T cells. About this clonotype itself: A read error may explain this, as a much larger clone is one base away.

V gave up 3 bases and J gave up 4 bases; unmatched junction bases: 11. Germline CDR1 SGHTA, CDR2 FQGNSA. The CDR3 runs to 17 residues. TCR alpha and beta CDR3 regions were amplified from RNA using iRepertoire nested multiplex PCR. TCRdb fed the multiplex PCR reads into MiXCR, producing one record per CDR3 protein. The sample includes 300,000 to 450,000 distinct CDR3 sequences, approximately 42% seen only once; the top ten take 12%. Material: glioma tissue, nonneoplastic brain tissue, or PBMCs (not recorded which). This chain joins TRBV7-2 and TRBJ2-3, with 9 bases matching TRBD2. The sequence was collected from a human donor with low-grade glioma or glioblastoma, undergoing nonglioma brain surgery, or in good health (not recorded which). CDR3 in amino acids: CASSFTGAGGYADTQYF. CDR3 in DNA: TGTGCCAGCAGCTTTACAGGGGCGGGAGGGTATGCAGATACGCAGTATTTT.